This T cell receptor beta chain was sequenced during a study of T cells after yellow fever vaccination. Study-level points and caveats: Relatively few clonotypes were ones that appeared in both CD4 and CD8 compartments. Post-booster repertoires again held most primary-vaccination clones (about 95% CD4, 88% CD8). Contaminating bulk clonotypes could be abundant in FACS-sorted repertoires.

This clonotype was observed a handful of times. Its antigen is unidentified. TCR cDNA was made by 5'RACE template switching, adding a universal primer site and UMIs. TCRdb itself ran the 5' RACE reads through MiXCR, one entry per CDR3 protein. This repertoire shows about 310,000 distinct CDR3 sequences, 3% to 4.5% found once; its top ten account for roughly a quarter. The sequence derives from a man aged 18 to 35 who received the YFV17D yellow fever vaccine. Source: PBMCs, taken on the day of the yellow fever booster vaccination.

CDR3 sequence: CASSSHRGQGANEQYF. DNA of the CDR3: TGTGCCAGCAGTTCCCACCGGGGACAGGGGGCCAACGAGCAGTACTTC. The chain carries TRBV6-2 or TRBV6-3 and TRBJ2-7; 12 bases match TRBD1. The CDR3 spans 16 residues. Germline trimming cut 4 bases from V and 5 bases from J; bases unmatched to any gene: 9. Looked up from germline, CDR1 is MNHEY and CDR2 is SVGEGT.